Below, 26 T cell receptor beta chains from the same sample are listed, as sequenced in a study of T cell responses to AZD1222 COVID-19 vaccine (dated by TCRdb to the early 2020s). The sample's time point label, decoded: baseline before first vaccination. Libraries came from the immunoSEQ multiplex PCR assay. Imported from immuneACCESS, the table was reduced by TCRdb to in-frame sequences with V and J called. These copies leave out some clones; in studies compared against another copy, an unresolved V gene accounts for under half, and the cause of the remainder is not known. Present in this sample are 95,000 to 100,000 clones, around 90% of which were seen just once. The ten top clones hold roughly an eighth of the sample. The sequences come from peripheral blood, collected on day 0 of AZD1222 vaccination. The receptors were sampled from an adult in good health.

The chain carries TRBV5-5 and TRBJ1-1, with D unresolved. The CDR3 has 13 residues. Germline assignment: CDR1 SGHKS and CDR2 YYEKEE (reference sequence). V was clipped by 0 bases and J by 6 bases, with 9 bases between them. CDR3 residues: CASSLGAEPEAFF. The CDR3 region has the DNA TGTGCCAGCAGCTTGGGGGCTGAACCTGAAGCTTTCTTT.

V is TRBV7-8 and J is TRBJ1-2; D remains ambiguous. V was shortened by 5 bases and J by 6 bases, with 16 bases between the two germline ends. The CDR3 is 14 residues long. Per the germline V gene, CDR1 is SGHVS and CDR2 is FQNEAQ. The CDR3 is CASSHRPGEDGYTF. DNA of the CDR3: TGTGCCAGCAGCCATCGCCCGGGCGAGGATGGCTACACCTTC.

V is TRBV7-6 and J is TRBJ1-4, with TRBD1 matching 8 bases. The V segment lost 5 bases and the J segment 9 bases; nucleotides outside the gene matches: 14. Germline values: CDR1 SGHVS, CDR2 FNYEAQ. The CDR3 contains 16 residues. The CDR3 DNA reads TGTGCCAGCAGCGACAGGGGCCGCGGGTTCGCTAAAAAACTGTTTTTT. Its protein is CASSDRGRGFAKKLFF.

This clone was observed once. The chain joins TRBV25-1 to TRBJ1-1, with a tentative D call TRBD1 (5 bases). Germline V CDR1 and CDR2: MGHDK, SYGVNS. This CDR3 is built from 15 residues. With 0 bases removed from V and 5 bases from J, the gap between germline ends came to 13 bases. In DNA form, the CDR3 reads TGTGCCAGCAGTGAATATCTGGGGGTACTTACTGAAGCTTTCTTT. This codes for CASSEYLGVLTEAFF.

This sequence joins TRBV29-1 and TRBJ1-3; D gene uncertain. V was shortened by 0 bases and J by 4 bases, with 4 bases between the two germline ends. This CDR3 spans 12 amino acids. From germline, CDR1 is SQVTM and CDR2 ANQGSEA. The CDR3 DNA sequence: TGCAGCGTTGAAGAGGGCGGAAACACCATATATTTT. As protein: CSVEEGGNTIYF. The full variable domain, rest sourced from reference TRBV29-1 and TRBJ1-3, is SAVISQKPSRDICQRGTSLTIQCQVDSQVTMMFWYRQQPGQSLTLIATANQGSEATYESGFVIDKFPISRPNLTFSTLTVSNMSPEDSSIYLCSVEEGGNTIYFGEGSWLTVV.

This clone was seen a few times. The J gene is TRBJ2-7, the V gene TRBV4-1; 8 bases match TRBD1. J gave up 4 bases and V 0 bases, and 14 bases lay outside the gene matches. The CDR3 length is 18 residues. Germline CDR1 is MGHRA and CDR2 is YSYEKL. CDR3 nucleotide sequence: TGCGCCAGCAGCCAAGACATCTCGATTGGGACAGGAAGGTACGAGCAGTACTTC. It yields the protein CASSQDISIGTGRYEQYF.

The rearrangement joins TRBV11-2 to TRBJ2-7; 7 bases map to TRBD2. This CDR3 is 15 amino acids long. Germline values: CDR1 SGHAT, CDR2 FQNNGV. V shed 5 bases, J shed 1 base, and the junction held 8 bases outside the gene matches. CDR3 loop: CASSPVGGGSYEQYF. The CDR3 coding sequence is TGTGCCAGCAGCCCCGTGGGGGGAGGGTCCTACGAGCAGTACTTC.

This sequence joins TRBV6-5 and TRBJ1-2, with no clear D. Germline CDR1 reads MNHEY; CDR2 reads SVGAGI. The V gene lost 10 bases and the J gene lost 4 bases, with 19 bases spanning the gap. The length of the CDR3 is 14 residues. As DNA, the CDR3 is TGTGCCATCCACCCATCCGGGCGGAGCTATGGCTACACCTTC. It is translated as CAIHPSGRSYGYTF.

The J gene is TRBJ2-3, the V gene TRBV4-1; 10 bases are a match to TRBD2. The CDR3 runs 19 residues. CDR1 is MGHRA and CDR2 is YSYEKL in the germline V gene. The trim removed 3 bases at V and 3 bases at J, leaving 15 bases unmatched. The CDR3 bases are TGCGCCAGCAGCCACCCCTTCCGGGCTAGCGGGAGTGTAACAGATACGCAGTATTTT. As protein: CASSHPFRASGSVTDTQYF.

J is TRBJ1-2 and V is TRBV2; D gene unclear. V shed 7 bases and J shed 5 bases, with 14 bases lying between them. Germline V gene lookup returns CDR1 SNHLY and CDR2 FYNNEI. CDR3 length: 13 amino acids. The CDR3 loop reads CASMGDIFYGYTF. CDR3 in DNA: TGTGCCAGCATGGGAGACATCTTTTATGGCTACACCTTC.

V usage is TRBV27 and J usage is TRBJ2-3; D is perhaps TRBD1 or TRBD2 (5 bases each). V was trimmed by 5 bases and J by 1 base, leaving 13 bases between them. Germline-derived CDR1 and CDR2 are MNHEY and SMNVEV (reference sequence). CDR3 size: 15 residues. Written as DNA, the CDR3 is TGTGCCAGCAGTCCAATCCTGGGGGGCACAGATACGCAGTATTTT. This sequence encodes CASSPILGGTDTQYF.

The chain combines TRBV5-1 with TRBJ2-5; 7 nucleotides agree with TRBD2. Germline assignment: CDR1 SGHRS and CDR2 YFSETQ. The CDR3 extends over 12 amino acids. Losses at the gene ends were 8 bases for V and 5 bases for J; bases not matched to a gene: 6. The CDR3, as DNA: TGCGCCAGTAGCCGGGGGGAGGAGACCCAGTACTTC. This gives the protein CASSRGEETQYF.

The chain has TRBV12-3 or TRBV12-4 and TRBJ2-3; D call uncertain. V lost 3 bases and J 3 bases, leaving 7 bases between the germline ends. The CDR3 loop spans 13 amino acids. The CDR3 here is CASSLLTTDTQYF. CDR3 bases: TGTGCCAGCAGTTTGCTGACTACAGATACGCAGTATTTT.

This chain links TRBV19 with TRBJ1-3; D is ambiguous. The CDR3 has 11 residues. Germline V lookup: CDR1 LNHDA, CDR2 SQIVND (reference sequence). V lost 11 bases to trimming and J lost 3 bases, with 8 bases between them. The CDR3 DNA is TGTGCCGGGAGGATTGGAAACACCATATATTTT. Translated, it gives CAGRIGNTIYF.

V gene TRBV9 combines with J gene TRBJ2-2, with TRBD2 matching 10 bases. The length of the CDR3 is 16 residues. The V gene's germline CDR1 is SGDLS and CDR2 YYNGEE. Germline trimming cut 2 bases from V and 7 bases from J; bases unmatched to any gene: 8. For the CDR3, the DNA is TGTGCCAGCAGCGTGGCCCTAGCGGGAGCGGGCGGGGAGCTGTTTTTT. It translates to CASSVALAGAGGELFF.

This rearrangement joins TRBV3-1 (or the pseudogene TRBV3-2) to TRBJ1-1; D not resolved. The CDR3 length is 12 residues. The V end was cut by 5 bases, the J end by 1 base, with 5 bases between. Germline V gives CDR1 LGHDT, CDR2 YNNKEL (reference sequence). The CDR3 DNA reads as TGTGCCAGCAGCTCTTCGAACACTGAAGCTTTCTTT. Translation gives CASSSSNTEAFF.

This clone was picked up a small number of times. The rearrangement joins TRBV7-3 to TRBJ1-1; D is possibly TRBD1 (6 bases). The V end was cut by 4 bases, the J end by 4 bases, with 10 bases between. The CDR3 totals 13 residues. Looked up from germline, CDR1 is SGHTA and CDR2 is FQGTGA. The CDR3 coding sequence is TGTGCCAGCAGCTGGTCAGGGGCCACTGAAGCTTTCTTT. This translates into CASSWSGATEAFF.

This clone was recorded once. The CDR3, as DNA: TGTGCCAGCAGTTACTCGAAGGAGGCGTGGAACACTGAAGCTTTCTTT. Its translation is CASSYSKEAWNTEAFF. This chain joins TRBV6-5 and TRBJ1-1; D uncertain. Germline V lookup: CDR1 MNHEY, CDR2 SVGAGI. CDR3 length: 16 residues. Trimming took 0 bases from V and 1 from J, leaving 12 bases between them.

This chain joins TRBV27 and TRBJ1-1; the D gene is possibly TRBD1 (5 bases). Germline CDR1 is MNHEY and CDR2 is SMNVEV (reference sequence). The CDR3 runs to 14 residues. The V end lost 2 bases, the J end lost 0 bases, and 7 bases lay between the germline ends. CDR3 bases: TGTGCCAGCAGTTTAGCAGGGATGAACACTGAAGCTTTCTTT. Translated: CASSLAGMNTEAFF.

The genes are TRBV28 and TRBJ2-3; TRBD1 might be the D (5 bases). The CDR3 covers 14 residues. The ends were cut back, 6 bases at V and 0 bases at J, with 10 bases in the middle. Germline V gene lookup returns CDR1 MDHEN and CDR2 SYDVKM. Here the CDR3 reads CASRATGSTDTQYF. CDR3 nucleotides: TGTGCCAGCAGGGCAACAGGAAGCACAGATACGCAGTATTTT. Combining the CDR3 with reference TRBV28 and TRBJ2-3 gives the whole variable domain DVKVTQSSRYLVKRTGEKVFLECVQDMDHENMFWYRQDPGLGLRLIYFSYDVKMKEKGDIPEGYSVSREKKERFSLILESASTNQTSMYLCASRATGSTDTQYFGPGTRLTVL.

The CDR3 nucleotides read TGTGCCAGCAGCCGGGACGCGGCGGGGCCCCTCCACTTT. This translates into CASSRDAAGPLHF. The chain is built from TRBV6-5 and TRBJ1-6; TRBD1 might be the D (5 bases). The V and J ends lost 6 bases and 13 bases respectively, with 16 bases between them. Germline values: CDR1 MNHEY, CDR2 SVGAGI. The CDR3 is 13 amino acids.

This clone came up once. This chain links TRBV20-1 with TRBJ1-5; D unresolved. Germline V gene sequence: CDR1 DFQATT, CDR2 SNEGSKA (reference sequence). This CDR3 has 14 amino acids. V was trimmed by 3 bases and J by 4 bases, leaving 13 bases between them. This chain's CDR3 is CSASLQGKNQPQHF. Written as DNA, the CDR3 is TGCAGTGCTAGTTTACAAGGGAAAAATCAGCCCCAGCATTTT.

V usage is TRBV11-2 and J usage is TRBJ2-2; no clear D gene. Trimming removed 2 bases at V and 5 bases at J, with 15 bases between. From germline, CDR1 is SGHAT and CDR2 FQNNGV. CDR3 size: 16 residues. In nucleotides, the CDR3 is TGTGCCAGCAGCTTAATGGGCGTTACCCCAACCGGGGAGCTGTTTTTT. Translation gives CASSLMGVTPTGELFF. The full variable domain, with the rest looked up from reference TRBV11-2 and TRBJ2-2, is EAGVAQSPRYKIIEKRQSVAFWCNPISGHATLYWYQQILGQGPKLLIQFQNNGVVDDSQLPKDRFSAERLKGVDSTLKIQPAKLEDSAVYLCASSLMGVTPTGELFFGEGSRLTVL.

J is TRBJ1-6 and V is TRBV10-2; D unresolved. CDR1 WSHSY and CDR2 SAAADI come from the germline V gene. The CDR3 is 13 residues long. The ends were cut back, 7 bases at V and 8 bases at J, with 12 bases in the middle. CDR3 DNA: TGCGCCAGCAAGGAACGTTTCGATTCACCCCTCCACTTT. Translation: CASKERFDSPLHF.

This clone came up once. V is TRBV2 and J is TRBJ2-5, with TRBD1 as a possible D gene (5 bases). V dropped 6 bases and J dropped 0 bases, with 5 bases sitting between them. This CDR3 region has 12 residues. Germline values: CDR1 SNHLY, CDR2 FYNNEI. Here the CDR3 DNA reads TGTGCCAGCAGGGACAACCAAGAGACCCAGTACTTC. It yields the protein CASRDNQETQYF.

The chain joins TRBV6-5 to TRBJ1-2, with a tentative D call TRBD1 (5 bases). Trimming stripped 0 bases from V and 4 bases from J, with 9 bases between. The CDR3 is made up of 14 amino acids. Looked up from germline, CDR1 is MNHEY and CDR2 is SVGAGI. The CDR3 sequence is CASSYSRGSYGYTF. The CDR3 region has the DNA TGTGCCAGCAGTTACTCGAGGGGAAGCTATGGCTACACCTTC.